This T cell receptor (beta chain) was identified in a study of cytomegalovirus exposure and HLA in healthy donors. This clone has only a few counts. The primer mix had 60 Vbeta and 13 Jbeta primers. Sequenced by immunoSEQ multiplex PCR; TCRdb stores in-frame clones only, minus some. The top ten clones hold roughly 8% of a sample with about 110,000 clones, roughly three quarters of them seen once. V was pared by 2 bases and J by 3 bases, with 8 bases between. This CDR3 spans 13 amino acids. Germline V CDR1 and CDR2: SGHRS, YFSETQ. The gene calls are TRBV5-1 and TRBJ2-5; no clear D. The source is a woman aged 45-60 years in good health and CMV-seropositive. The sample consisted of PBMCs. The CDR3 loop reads CASSFTSEETQYF. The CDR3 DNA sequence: TGCGCCAGCAGCTTCACATCCGAAGAGACCCAGTACTTC.